What follows is one TCR beta chain and its context. The length of the CDR3 is 14 residues. Germline CDR1 is SGHRS and CDR2 is YFSETQ. The V gene lost 4 bases and the J gene lost 2 bases, with 13 bases spanning the gap. These data originate in a study of blood T cell repertoires in COVID-19. Overall study: Material from acute and convalescent COVID-19 was sourced from the United States, Italy and Spain.

Generated by immunoSEQ multiplex PCR, the TCRdb table keeps only in-frame clones and is missing some. Among roughly 65,000 clones, approximately 75% were seen once, and the ten largest hold roughly 50%. Sequenced: peripheral blood. The chain joins TRBV5-1 to TRBJ2-7; a weak D match, TRBD1 (6 bases). This TCR was recovered from a human donor in a cohort sampled during active COVID-19. DNA for the CDR3: TGCGCCAGCAGCCCCGGGACACCGGCCTACGAGCAGTACTTC. Translated: CASSPGTPAYEQYF. Combining the CDR3 with reference TRBV5-1 and TRBJ2-7 gives the whole variable domain KAGVTQTPRYLIKTRGQQVTLSCSPISGHRSVSWYQQTPGQGLQFLFEYFSETQRNKGNFPGRFSGRQFSNSRSEMNVSTLELGDSALYLCASSPGTPAYEQYFGPGTRLTVT.